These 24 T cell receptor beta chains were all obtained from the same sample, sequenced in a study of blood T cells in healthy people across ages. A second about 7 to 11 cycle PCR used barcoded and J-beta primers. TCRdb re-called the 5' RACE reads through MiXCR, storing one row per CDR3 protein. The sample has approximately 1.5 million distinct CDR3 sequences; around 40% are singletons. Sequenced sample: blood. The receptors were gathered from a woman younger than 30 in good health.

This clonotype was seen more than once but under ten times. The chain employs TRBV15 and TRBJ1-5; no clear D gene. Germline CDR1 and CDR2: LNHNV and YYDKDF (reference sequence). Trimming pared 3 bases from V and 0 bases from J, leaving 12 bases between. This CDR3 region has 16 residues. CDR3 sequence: CATSRGSRNSNQPQHF. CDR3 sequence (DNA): TGTGCCACCAGCAGGGGGTCGCGGAATAGCAATCAGCCCCAGCATTTT.

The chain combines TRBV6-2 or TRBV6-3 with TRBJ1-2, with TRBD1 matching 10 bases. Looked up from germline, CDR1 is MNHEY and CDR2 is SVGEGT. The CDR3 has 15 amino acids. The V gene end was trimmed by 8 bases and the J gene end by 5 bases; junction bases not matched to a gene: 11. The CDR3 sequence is CASQDRQGAAYGYTF. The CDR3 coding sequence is TGTGCCAGCCAAGATCGACAGGGGGCCGCTTATGGCTACACCTTC.

Here the CDR3 reads CASSVGQAGYEQYF. In nucleotides, the CDR3 is TGTGCCAGCAGCGTCGGACAGGCAGGCTACGAGCAGTACTTC. The V and J genes are TRBV9 and TRBJ2-7; TRBD1 matches at 7 bases. The germline V gene has CDR1 SGDLS and CDR2 YYNGEE. The CDR3 sequence is 14 residues long. The trim removed 2 bases at V and 3 bases at J, leaving 5 bases unmatched.

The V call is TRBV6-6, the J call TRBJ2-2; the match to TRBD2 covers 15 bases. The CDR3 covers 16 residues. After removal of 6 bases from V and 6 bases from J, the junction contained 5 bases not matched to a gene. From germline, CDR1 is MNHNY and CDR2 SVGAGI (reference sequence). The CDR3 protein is CASRRTSGGAAGELFF. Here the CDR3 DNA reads TGTGCCAGCAGAAGGACTAGCGGGGGGGCAGCCGGGGAGCTGTTTTTT.

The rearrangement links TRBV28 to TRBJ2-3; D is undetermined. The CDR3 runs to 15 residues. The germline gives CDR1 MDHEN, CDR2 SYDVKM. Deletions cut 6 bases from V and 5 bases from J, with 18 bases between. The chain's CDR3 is CASSNVVGWIDTQYF. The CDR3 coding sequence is TGTGCCAGCAGCAACGTGGTGGGGTGGATAGATACGCAGTATTTT.

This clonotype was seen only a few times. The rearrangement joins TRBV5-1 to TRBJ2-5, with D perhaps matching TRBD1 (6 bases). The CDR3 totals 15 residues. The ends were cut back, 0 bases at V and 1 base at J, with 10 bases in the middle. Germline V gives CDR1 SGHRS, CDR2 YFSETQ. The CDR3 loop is CASSLATGVQETQYF. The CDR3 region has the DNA TGCGCCAGCAGCTTGGCGACAGGAGTCCAAGAGACCCAGTACTTC.

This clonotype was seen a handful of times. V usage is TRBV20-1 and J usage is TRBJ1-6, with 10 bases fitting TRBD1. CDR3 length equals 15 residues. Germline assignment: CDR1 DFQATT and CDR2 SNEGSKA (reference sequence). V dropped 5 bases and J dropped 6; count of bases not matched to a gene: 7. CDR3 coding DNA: TGCAGTGCTGCGGCGGGACAGGGGATTAATTCACCCCTCCACTTT. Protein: CSAAAGQGINSPLHF.

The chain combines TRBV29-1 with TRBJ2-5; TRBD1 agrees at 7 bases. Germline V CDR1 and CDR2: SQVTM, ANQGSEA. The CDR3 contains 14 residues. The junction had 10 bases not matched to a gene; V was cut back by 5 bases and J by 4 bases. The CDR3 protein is CSVRERTGRETQYF. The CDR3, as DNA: TGCAGCGTTCGGGAAAGGACAGGTCGAGAGACCCAGTACTTC.

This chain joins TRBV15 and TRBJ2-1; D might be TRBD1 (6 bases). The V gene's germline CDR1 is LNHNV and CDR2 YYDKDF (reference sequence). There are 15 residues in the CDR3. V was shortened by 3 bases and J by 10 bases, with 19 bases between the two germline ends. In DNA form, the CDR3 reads TGTGCCACCAGCAGCCTCAGGACAGCAGCCTACGAGCAGTTCTTC. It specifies CATSSLRTAAYEQFF.

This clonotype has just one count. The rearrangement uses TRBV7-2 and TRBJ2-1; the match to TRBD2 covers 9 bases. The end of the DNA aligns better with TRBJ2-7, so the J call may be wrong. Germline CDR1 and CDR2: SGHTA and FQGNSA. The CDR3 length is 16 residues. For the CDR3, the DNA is TGTGCCAGCAGTTTATCGTTTAGCGGGGGTTACAATGAGCAGTACTTC. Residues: CASSLSFSGGYNEQYF.

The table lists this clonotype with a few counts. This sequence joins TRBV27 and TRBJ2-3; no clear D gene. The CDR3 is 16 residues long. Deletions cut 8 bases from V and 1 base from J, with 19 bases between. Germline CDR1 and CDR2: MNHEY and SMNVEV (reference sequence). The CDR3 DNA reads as TGTGCCAGCCCCCCCTGGCCTGCCGAGGGCACAGATACGCAGTATTTT. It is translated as CASPPWPAEGTDTQYF.

DNA of the CDR3: TGTGCCAGCAGTCCGGGCTGGATCCACGAGCAGTACTTC. Translation: CASSPGWIHEQYF. The chain links TRBV27 to TRBJ2-7; D uncertain. The germline V and J ends were trimmed by 5 bases and 5 bases, with 13 bases remaining between them. The CDR3 contains 13 residues. Germline V gene sequence: CDR1 MNHEY, CDR2 SMNVEV (reference sequence).

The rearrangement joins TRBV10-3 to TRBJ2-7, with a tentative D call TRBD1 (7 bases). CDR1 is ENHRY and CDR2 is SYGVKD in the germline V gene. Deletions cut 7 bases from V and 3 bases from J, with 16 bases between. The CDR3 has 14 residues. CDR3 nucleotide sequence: TGTGCCATCAAAACGGACAGGACTATCTACGAGCAGTACTTC. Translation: CAIKTDRTIYEQYF.

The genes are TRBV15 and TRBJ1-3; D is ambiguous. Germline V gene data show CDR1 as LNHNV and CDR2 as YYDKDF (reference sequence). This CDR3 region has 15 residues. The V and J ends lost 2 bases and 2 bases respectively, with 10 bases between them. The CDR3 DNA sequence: TGTGCCACCAGCAGAAACGTGTTAGCTGGAAACACCATATATTTT. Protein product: CATSRNVLAGNTIYF. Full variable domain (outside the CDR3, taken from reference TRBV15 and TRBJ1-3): DAMVIQNPRYQVTQFGKPVTLSCSQTLNHNVMYWYQQKSSQAPKLLFHYYDKDFNNEADTPDNFQSRRPNTSFCFLDIRSPGLGDTAMYLCATSRNVLAGNTIYFGEGSWLTVV.

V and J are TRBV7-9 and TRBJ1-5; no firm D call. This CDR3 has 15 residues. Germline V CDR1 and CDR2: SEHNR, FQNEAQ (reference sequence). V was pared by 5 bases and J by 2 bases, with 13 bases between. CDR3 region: CASSVGEGGNQPQHF. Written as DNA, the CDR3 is TGTGCCAGCAGCGTGGGTGAGGGAGGCAATCAGCCCCAGCATTTT.

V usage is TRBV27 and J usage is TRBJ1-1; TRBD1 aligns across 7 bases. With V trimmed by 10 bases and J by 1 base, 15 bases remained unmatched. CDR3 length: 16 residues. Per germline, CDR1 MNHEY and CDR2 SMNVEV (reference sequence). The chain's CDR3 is CATRWMAGGKNTEAFF. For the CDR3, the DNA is TGTGCCACCAGGTGGATGGCAGGGGGGAAGAACACTGAAGCTTTCTTT.

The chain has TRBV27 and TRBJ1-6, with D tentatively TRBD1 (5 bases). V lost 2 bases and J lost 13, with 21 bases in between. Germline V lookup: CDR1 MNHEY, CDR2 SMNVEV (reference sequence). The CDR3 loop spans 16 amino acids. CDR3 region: CASSLADGGRPSPLHF. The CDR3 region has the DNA TGTGCCAGCAGTTTAGCGGACGGGGGACGGCCTTCGCCCCTCCACTTT.

In DNA form, the CDR3 reads TGTGCCAGCAGTGCCTTTGATTCAGGGAACTCCTACGAGCAGTACTTC. It encodes CASSAFDSGNSYEQYF. The gene calls are TRBV28 and TRBJ2-7, with D maybe TRBD1 (5 bases). V was shortened by 5 bases and J by 0 bases, with 17 bases between the two germline ends. The CDR3 runs 16 residues. CDR1 and CDR2 (germline): MDHEN, SYDVKM.

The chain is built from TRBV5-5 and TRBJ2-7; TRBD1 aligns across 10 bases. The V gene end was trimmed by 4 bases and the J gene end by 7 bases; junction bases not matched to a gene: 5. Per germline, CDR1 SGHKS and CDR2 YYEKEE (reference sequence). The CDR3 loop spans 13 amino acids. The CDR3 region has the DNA TGTGCCAGCAGCCTGTGGACAGGGGGAGAGCAGTACTTC. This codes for CASSLWTGGEQYF.

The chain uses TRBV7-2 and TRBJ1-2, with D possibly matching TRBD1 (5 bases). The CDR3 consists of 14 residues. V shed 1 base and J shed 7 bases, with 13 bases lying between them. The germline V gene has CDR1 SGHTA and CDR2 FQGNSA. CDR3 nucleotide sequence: TGTGCCAGCAGCTTAGACCAGGGAGGACGTGGCTACACCTTC. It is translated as CASSLDQGGRGYTF.

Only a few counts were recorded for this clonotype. In DNA, the CDR3 is TGTGCCAGCAGCGTTTCTAGCGAGCAGTACTTC. Translation gives CASSVSSEQYF. The chain employs TRBV7-9 and TRBJ2-5; D ambiguous. Near its end, the DNA agrees better with TRBJ2-7, so the J call may be wrong. The CDR3 extends over 11 amino acids. CDR1 SEHNR and CDR2 FQNEAQ come from the germline V gene (reference sequence).

The CDR3 nucleotides are TGTGCCAGCAGCGTAGGTTCGGGGGACCACTACGAGCAGTACTTC. Amino acid sequence: CASSVGSGDHYEQYF. The chain uses TRBV9 and TRBJ2-7, with a tentative D call TRBD2 (6 bases). Trimming took off 0 bases at V and 3 bases at J, with 13 bases between the two ends. Looked up from germline, CDR1 is SGDLS and CDR2 is YYNGEE. The CDR3 contains 15 residues.

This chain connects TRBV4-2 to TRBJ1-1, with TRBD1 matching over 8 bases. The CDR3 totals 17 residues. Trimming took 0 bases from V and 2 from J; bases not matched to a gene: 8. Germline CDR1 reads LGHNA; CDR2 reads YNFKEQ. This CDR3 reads CASSQEPRDRGNTEAFF. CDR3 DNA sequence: TGTGCCAGCAGCCAAGAACCCCGAGACAGGGGAAACACTGAAGCTTTCTTT.

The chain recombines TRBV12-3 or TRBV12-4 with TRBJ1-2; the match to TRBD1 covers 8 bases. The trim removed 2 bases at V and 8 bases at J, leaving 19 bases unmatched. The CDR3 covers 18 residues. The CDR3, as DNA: TGTGCCAGCAGTTTACGAAAAAAGGATCTTAGACAGGGGCAAGGCTACACCTTC. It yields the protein CASSLRKKDLRQGQGYTF.